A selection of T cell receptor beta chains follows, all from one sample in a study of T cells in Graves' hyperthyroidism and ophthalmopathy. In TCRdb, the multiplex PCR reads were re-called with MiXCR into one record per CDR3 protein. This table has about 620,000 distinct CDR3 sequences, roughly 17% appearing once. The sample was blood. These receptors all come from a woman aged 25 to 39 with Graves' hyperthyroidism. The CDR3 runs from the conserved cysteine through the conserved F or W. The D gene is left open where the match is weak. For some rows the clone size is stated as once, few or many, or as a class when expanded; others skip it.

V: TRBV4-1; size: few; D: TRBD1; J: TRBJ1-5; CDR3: CASSHGGQANQPQHF; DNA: TGCGCCAGCAGCCACGGGGGACAGGCAAATCAGCCCCAGCATTTT
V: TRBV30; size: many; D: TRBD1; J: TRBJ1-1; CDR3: CAWSAPEGQLNTEAFF; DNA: TGTGCCTGGAGCGCCCCGGAGGGACAGTTGAACACTGAAGCTTTCTTT
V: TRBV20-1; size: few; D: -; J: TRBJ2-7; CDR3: CSARDPLLGSSYEQYF; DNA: TGCAGTGCTAGAGATCCTCTACTGGGGAGCTCCTACGAGCAGTACTTC
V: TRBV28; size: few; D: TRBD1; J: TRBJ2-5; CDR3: CASSEAPGQGWETQYF; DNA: TGTGCCAGCAGTGAAGCTCCGGGACAGGGTTGGGAGACCCAGTACTTC
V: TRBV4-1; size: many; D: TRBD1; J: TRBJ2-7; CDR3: CASSQDRGRYEQYF; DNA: TGTGCCAGCAGTCAGGACAGGGGGCGATACGAGCAGTACTTC
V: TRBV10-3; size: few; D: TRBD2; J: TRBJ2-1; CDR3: CAISQSGGPGVEQFF; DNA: TGTGCCATCAGTCAGTCGGGAGGGCCGGGCGTTGAGCAGTTCTTC
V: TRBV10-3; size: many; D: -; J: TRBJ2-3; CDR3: CAISEPTDTQYF; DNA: TGTGCCATCAGTGAGCCCACAGATACGCAGTATTTT
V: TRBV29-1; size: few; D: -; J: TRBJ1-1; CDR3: CSDGRGWNTEAFF; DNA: TGCAGCGACGGGAGAGGATGGAACACTGAAGCTTTCTTT
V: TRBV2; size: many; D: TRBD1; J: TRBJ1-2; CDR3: CASRTGDYGYTF; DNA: TGTGCCAGCAGAACAGGGGACTATGGCTACACCTTC
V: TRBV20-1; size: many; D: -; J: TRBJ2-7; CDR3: CSANSGPYEQYF; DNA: TGCAGTGCTAATAGCGGACCCTACGAGCAGTACTTC
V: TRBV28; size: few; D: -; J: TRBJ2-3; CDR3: CASSLSRRGTQYF; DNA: TGTGCCAGCAGTTTATCCAGAAGGGGTACGCAGTATTTT
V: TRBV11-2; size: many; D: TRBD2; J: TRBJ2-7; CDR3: CASSLGLAGFYEQYF; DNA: TGTGCCAGCAGCCTCGGACTAGCGGGATTCTACGAGCAGTACTTC
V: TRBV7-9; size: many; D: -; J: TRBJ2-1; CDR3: CASSRAEEGYNEQFF; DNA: TGTGCCAGTTCTCGCGCGGAGGAGGGCTACAATGAGCAGTTCTTC
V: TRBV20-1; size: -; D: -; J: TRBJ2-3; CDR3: CSASWPRQGRTDTQYF; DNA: TGCAGTGCTAGCTGGCCCAGGCAGGGAAGGACAGATACGCAGTATTTT
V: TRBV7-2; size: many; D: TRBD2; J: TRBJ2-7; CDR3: CASSLGSGASSYEQYF; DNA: TGTGCCAGCAGCTTAGGTAGCGGGGCCAGCTCCTACGAGCAGTACTTC
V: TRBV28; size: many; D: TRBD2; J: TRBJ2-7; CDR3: CASSHPSGTSYEQYF; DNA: TGTGCCAGCAGTCATCCTAGCGGAACTTCCTACGAGCAGTACTTC
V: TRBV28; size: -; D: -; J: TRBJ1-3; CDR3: CASSDQQGSGNTIYF; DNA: TGTGCCAGCAGTGATCAACAGGGATCTGGAAACACCATATATTTT
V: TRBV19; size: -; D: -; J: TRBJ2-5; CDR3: CASSIAGQETQYF; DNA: TGTGCCAGTAGTATTGCGGGACAAGAGACCCAGTACTTC
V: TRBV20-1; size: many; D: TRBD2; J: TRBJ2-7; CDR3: CSARPTSGTWEQYF; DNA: TGCAGTGCTAGACCGACTAGCGGGACTTGGGAGCAGTACTTC
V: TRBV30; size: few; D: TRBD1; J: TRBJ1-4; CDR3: CAWSVGTASNEKLFF; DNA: TGTGCCTGGAGTGTAGGGACAGCCTCTAATGAAAAACTGTTTTTT
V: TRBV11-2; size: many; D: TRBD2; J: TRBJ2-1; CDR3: CASSLWTSADNEQFF; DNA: TGTGCCAGCAGCTTGTGGACTAGCGCAGACAATGAGCAGTTCTTC
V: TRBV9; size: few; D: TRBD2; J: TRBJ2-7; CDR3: CASSVAGGGTYEQYF; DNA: TGTGCCAGCAGCGTAGCGGGCGGGGGGACCTACGAGCAGTACTTC
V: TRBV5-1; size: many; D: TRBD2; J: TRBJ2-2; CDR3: CASRRGLAGGGTGELFF; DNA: TGCGCCAGCAGGAGAGGACTAGCGGGAGGAGGAACCGGGGAGCTGTTTTTT
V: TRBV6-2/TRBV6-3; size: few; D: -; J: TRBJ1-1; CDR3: CASSYSPQAGNTEAFF; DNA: TGTGCCAGCAGTTACTCCCCCCAGGCAGGGAACACTGAAGCTTTCTTT
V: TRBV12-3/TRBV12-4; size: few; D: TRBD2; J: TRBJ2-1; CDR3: CASSFSLAGGHEQFF; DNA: TGTGCCAGCAGTTTCTCACTAGCGGGAGGTCATGAGCAGTTCTTC
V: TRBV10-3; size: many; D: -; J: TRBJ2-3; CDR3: CAISEDSSRMGDTQYF; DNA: TGTGCCATCAGTGAGGATTCGTCGAGAATGGGAGATACGCAGTATTTT
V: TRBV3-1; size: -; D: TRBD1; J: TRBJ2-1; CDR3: CASSQAKNRGRYNEQFF; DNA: TGTGCCAGCAGCCAAGCAAAGAACAGGGGAAGATACAATGAGCAGTTCTTC
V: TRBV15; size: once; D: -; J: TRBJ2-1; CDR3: CATSRERELGVYNEQFF; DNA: TGTGCCACCAGCAGAGAACGGGAGTTAGGGGTATACAATGAGCAGTTCTTC
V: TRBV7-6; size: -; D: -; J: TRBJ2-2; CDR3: CASSPSDRHTGELFF; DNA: TGTGCCAGCAGCCCCTCCGACAGACACACCGGGGAGCTGTTTTTT
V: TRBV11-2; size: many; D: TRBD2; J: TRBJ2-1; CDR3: CASSLELGTSGRNEQFF; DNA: TGTGCCAGCAGCTTAGAATTGGGGACTAGCGGGAGGAATGAGCAGTTCTTC
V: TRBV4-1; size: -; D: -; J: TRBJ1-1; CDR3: CASSQDETDPNTEAFF; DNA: TGCGCCAGCAGCCAGGACGAGACAGACCCAAACACTGAAGCTTTCTTT
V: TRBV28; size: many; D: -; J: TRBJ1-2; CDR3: CASSHDSYGYTF; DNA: TGTGCCAGCAGCCATGACAGCTATGGCTACACCTTC
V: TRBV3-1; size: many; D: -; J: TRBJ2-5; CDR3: CASSHSITRVVETQYF; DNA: TGTGCCAGCAGCCACTCCATAACCCGGGTAGTCGAGACCCAGTACTTC
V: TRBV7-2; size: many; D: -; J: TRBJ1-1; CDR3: CASSLGPGDSAFF; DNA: TGTGCCAGCAGCTTAGGTCCAGGAGATTCGGCTTTCTTT
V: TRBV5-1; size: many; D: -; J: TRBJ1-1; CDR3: CASSLTAGNTEAFF; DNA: TGCGCCAGCAGCTTGACGGCAGGGAACACTGAAGCTTTCTTT
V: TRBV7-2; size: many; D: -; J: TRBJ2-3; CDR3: CASRVSDTQYF; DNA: TGTGCCAGCAGGGTTTCAGATACGCAGTATTTT
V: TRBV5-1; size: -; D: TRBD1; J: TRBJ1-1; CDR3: CASSEATGGNTEAFF; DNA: TGCGCCAGCAGCGAAGCGACAGGGGGGAACACTGAAGCTTTCTTT
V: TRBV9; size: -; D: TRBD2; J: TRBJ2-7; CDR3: CASSVGEGPYEQYF; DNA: TGTGCCAGCAGCGTGGGGGAGGGCCCCTACGAGCAGTACTTC
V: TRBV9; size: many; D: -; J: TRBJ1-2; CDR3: CASSVGRGSYGYTF; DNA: TGTGCCAGCAGCGTAGGAAGGGGGAGCTATGGCTACACCTTC
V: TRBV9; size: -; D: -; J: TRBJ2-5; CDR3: CASSVDSVPEETQYF; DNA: TGTGCCAGCAGCGTTGACTCGGTCCCGGAAGAGACCCAGTACTTC
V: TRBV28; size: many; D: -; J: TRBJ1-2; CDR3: CASSPTAVGFYGYTF; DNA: TGTGCCAGCAGTCCGACCGCCGTTGGGTTCTATGGCTACACCTTC
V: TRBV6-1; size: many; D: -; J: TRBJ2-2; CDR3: CASSEPPSGPNTGELFF; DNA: TGTGCCAGCAGTGAACCCCCCTCGGGGCCCAACACCGGGGAGCTGTTTTTT
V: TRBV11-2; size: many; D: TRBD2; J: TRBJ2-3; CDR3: CASSFPLSGRVTDTQYF; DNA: TGTGCCAGCAGCTTCCCGTTGAGCGGGAGGGTAACAGATACGCAGTATTTT
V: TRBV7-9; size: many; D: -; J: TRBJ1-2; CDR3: CASSWGGRNYGYTF; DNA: TGTGCCAGCAGCTGGGGGGGGAGAAACTATGGCTACACCTTC
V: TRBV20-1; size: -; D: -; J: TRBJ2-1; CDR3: CSAGEGPPPNEQFF; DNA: TGCAGTGCTGGAGAGGGACCGCCCCCCAATGAGCAGTTCTTC
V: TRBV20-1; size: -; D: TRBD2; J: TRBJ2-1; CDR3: CSARDWDRGLAGTYNEQFF; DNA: TGCAGTGCTAGAGATTGGGACAGAGGACTAGCGGGAACTTACAATGAGCAGTTCTTC
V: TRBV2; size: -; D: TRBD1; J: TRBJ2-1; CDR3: CASSEGTGVNEQFF; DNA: TGTGCCAGCAGTGAGGGGACAGGGGTCAATGAGCAGTTCTTC
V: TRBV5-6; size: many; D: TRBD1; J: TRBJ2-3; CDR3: CASSFTGEGYTDTQYF; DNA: TGTGCCAGCAGCTTTACAGGGGAAGGATACACAGATACGCAGTATTTT
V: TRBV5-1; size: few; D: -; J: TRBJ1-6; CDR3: CASSLAYGLRNSPLHF; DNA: TGCGCCAGCAGCTTGGCTTATGGGTTACGGAATTCACCCCTCCACTTT
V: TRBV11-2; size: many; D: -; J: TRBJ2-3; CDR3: CASSLYGPSRTDTQYF; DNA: TGTGCCAGCAGCTTATATGGACCGTCTCGGACAGATACGCAGTATTTT
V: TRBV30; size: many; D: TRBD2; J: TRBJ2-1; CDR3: CAWSVTSGRNEQFF; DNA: TGTGCCTGGAGTGTCACTAGCGGGAGGAATGAGCAGTTCTTC
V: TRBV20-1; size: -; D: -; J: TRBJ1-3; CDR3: CSASAGTSVDTIYF; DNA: TGCAGTGCCAGCGCAGGGACCTCAGTAGACACCATATATTTT
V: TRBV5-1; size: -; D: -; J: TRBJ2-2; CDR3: CASSFPDTGELFF; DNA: TGCGCCAGCAGCTTCCCGGACACCGGGGAGCTGTTTTTT